These T cell receptor beta chains were read from a single sample in a study of patients and donors after allogeneic stem cell transplantation. TCRdb independently ran MiXCR on the RT-PCR reads; one entry per CDR3 protein. The repertoire holds fewer than 500,000 distinct CDR3 sequences, with roughly 17% as singletons. The material sequenced was blood, either unsorted or a sorted T cell fraction (not recorded which). Receptor source: a human donor who was either an allogeneic HSCT recipient or a stem cell or donor lymphocyte infusion donor (not recorded which). It is not recorded whose cells these are; they may come from a transplant donor. Both conserved end residues are part of each CDR3. D genes are given only for firm matches. The size field is filled for only some rows; it gives once, few, many or a size class.

abundance | j_gene | v_gene | d_gene | CDR3aa | CDR3nt
few | TRBJ1-1 | TRBV10-3 | . | CAISLQENTEAFF | TGTGCCATCAGTCTTCAGGAGAACACTGAAGCTTTCTTT
. | TRBJ2-1 | TRBV6-1 | . | CASSATDLHNEQFF | TGTGCCAGCAGTGCCACGGACTTGCACAATGAGCAGTTCTTC
many | TRBJ2-5 | TRBV10-3 | . | CAIRSAQETQYF | TGTGCCATCAGGTCAGCCCAAGAGACCCAGTACTTC
few | TRBJ2-3 | TRBV5-1 | TRBD1 | CASRWDRVADTQYF | TGCGCCAGCAGATGGGACAGGGTCGCAGATACGCAGTATTTT
. | TRBJ1-2 | TRBV30 | TRBD1 | CAWSYTDRGGYGYTF | TGTGCCTGGAGTTATACGGACAGGGGTGGCTATGGCTACACCTTC
. | TRBJ1-1 | TRBV12-3/TRBV12-4 | . | CASSYGASTEAFF | TGTGCCAGCAGTTACGGGGCCAGCACTGAAGCTTTCTTT
. | TRBJ2-2 | TRBV24-1 | TRBD2 | CATSDRRASGGKPTGELFF | TGTGCCACCAGTGACCGCAGAGCTAGCGGGGGTAAACCCACCGGGGAGCTGTTTTTT
few | TRBJ2-3 | TRBV6-2/TRBV6-3 | . | CASSYGGKGTDTQYF | TGTGCCAGCAGTTATGGGGGCAAAGGAACAGATACGCAGTATTTT
. | TRBJ1-2 | TRBV7-9 | TRBD1 | CASSLIQGREGYTF | TGTGCCAGCAGCTTAATACAGGGGAGAGAGGGCTACACCTTC
many | TRBJ2-7 | TRBV29-1 | TRBD1 | CSVARGLVFEQYF | TGCAGCGTTGCCAGGGGGCTTGTATTCGAGCAGTACTTC
many | TRBJ1-3 | TRBV2 | . | CASRGRDSGNTIYF | TGTGCCAGCAGGGGCAGGGACTCTGGAAACACCATATATTTT
few | TRBJ2-5 | TRBV15 | . | CATSREGGGFSQETQYF | TGTGCCACCAGCAGAGAGGGAGGAGGGTTCAGTCAAGAGACCCAGTACTTC
once | TRBJ1-1 | TRBV5-6 | . | CASSGLGWGTEAFF | TGTGCCAGCAGCGGGTTAGGGTGGGGAACTGAAGCTTTCTTT
. | TRBJ2-3 | TRBV7-2 | TRBD2 | CASSLYGGGTDTQYF | TGTGCCAGCAGCTTATACGGGGGAGGGACAGATACGCAGTATTTT
. | TRBJ2-3 | TRBV4-3 | . | CASSQGLGLLFSTDTQYF | TGCGCCAGCAGCCAAGGTCTAGGATTACTCTTTAGCACAGATACGCAGTATTTT
. | TRBJ2-5 | TRBV6-1 | . | CASSWSQKGETQYF | TGTGCCAGCAGCTGGAGCCAAAAAGGGGAGACCCAGTACTTC
. | TRBJ1-4 | TRBV24-1 | . | CATSVSTGRGEKLFF | TGTGCCACCAGTGTCTCTACAGGGAGAGGCGAAAAACTGTTTTTT
. | TRBJ1-1 | TRBV4-2 | . | CASSQDRRIGTEAFF | TGTGCCAGCAGCCAAGATAGAAGGATTGGCACTGAAGCTTTCTTT
few | TRBJ2-3 | TRBV5-1 | TRBD2 | CASSFRRTSGKKDTQYF | TGCGCCAGCAGCTTCAGGAGGACTAGCGGGAAGAAAGATACGCAGTATTTT
few | TRBJ2-1 | TRBV24-1 | TRBD2 | CATSDFEGSSGSSYNEQFF | TGTGCCACCAGTGATTTTGAGGGAAGTAGCGGGAGCTCCTACAATGAGCAGTTCTTC
. | TRBJ2-2 | TRBV20-1 | TRBD2 | CSARGLAGATRTGELFF | TGCAGTGCTAGGGGACTAGCGGGGGCCACGCGCACCGGGGAGCTGTTTTTT
. | TRBJ1-1 | TRBV7-9 | . | CASRPPAGSEAFF | TGTGCCAGCAGGCCCCCCGCGGGGTCTGAAGCTTTCTTT
. | TRBJ2-5 | TRBV4-2 | . | CASRFTDRGRGETQYF | TGTGCCAGCCGCTTTACAGATCGGGGGCGGGGAGAGACCCAGTACTTC
. | TRBJ1-5 | TRBV7-2 | . | CASSLEGANSNQPQHF | TGTGCCAGCAGCTTAGAAGGTGCCAATAGCAATCAGCCCCAGCATTTT
few | TRBJ2-1 | TRBV7-9 | TRBD2 | CASSRSGMRRYNEQFF | TGTGCCAGCAGCCGTAGCGGGATGCGTAGATACAATGAGCAGTTCTTC
few | TRBJ1-4 | TRBV7-9 | . | CASSLESRVVGKLFF | TGTGCCAGCAGCTTAGAATCCAGGGTGGTTGGAAAACTGTTTTTT
few | TRBJ1-3 | TRBV7-3 | TRBD1 | CASSLRQGNTIYF | TGTGCCAGCAGCTTACGACAGGGCAACACCATATATTTT
. | TRBJ1-2 | TRBV19 | . | CASSINRQANYGYTF | TGTGCCAGTAGTATAAACCGACAGGCTAACTATGGCTACACCTTC
many | TRBJ2-7 | TRBV4-2 | TRBD2 | CASSQSSGSTYEQYF | TGTGCCAGCAGCCAGTCTAGCGGGAGTACCTACGAGCAGTACTTC
. | TRBJ1-1 | TRBV19 | . | CASMRGPNTEAFF | TGTGCCAGTATGCGGGGACCTAACACTGAAGCTTTCTTT
few | TRBJ2-3 | TRBV7-3 | . | CASSQSRDLQYF | TGTGCCAGCAGTCAATCCCGGGACCTGCAGTATTTT
. | TRBJ1-4 | TRBV7-8 | TRBD1 | CASSPDRGPTNEKLFF | TGTGCCAGCAGCCCTGACAGGGGGCCAACTAATGAAAAACTGTTTTTT
once | TRBJ2-7 | TRBV6-6 | . | CASSYDGDYEQYF | TGTGCCAGCAGTTACGATGGGGACTACGAGCAGTACTTC
. | TRBJ2-2 | TRBV5-1 | . | CASSLAEKGGGELFF | TGCGCCAGCAGCTTGGCCGAAAAGGGCGGCGGGGAGCTGTTTTTT
many | TRBJ2-2 | TRBV6-5 | . | CASSYWAGGRGGELFF | TGTGCCAGCAGTTACTGGGCTGGGGGACGAGGGGGGGAGCTGTTTTTT
few | TRBJ2-7 | TRBV13 | TRBD1 | CASSLGTEGSYEQYF | TGTGCCAGCAGCTTGGGGACAGAGGGCTCCTACGAGCAGTACTTC
. | TRBJ2-5 | TRBV6-1 | . | CASSPSGLRSGTQYF | TGTGCCAGCAGCCCAAGCGGGCTAAGGAGCGGGACCCAGTACTTC
. | TRBJ1-1 | TRBV29-1 | . | CSVEWNTEAFF | TGCAGCGTCGAGTGGAACACTGAAGCTTTCTTT
. | TRBJ2-2 | TRBV19 | . | CASSIGRGGELFF | TGTGCCAGTAGTATAGGAAGGGGCGGGGAGCTGTTTTTT
. | TRBJ2-2 | TRBV5-4 | . | CASSLGARAANTGELFF | TGTGCCAGCAGCTTGGGAGCACGAGCCGCGAACACCGGGGAGCTGTTTTTT
few | TRBJ2-7 | TRBV20-1 | TRBD1 | CSARGGDRSYEQYF | TGCAGTGCTAGAGGGGGGGACAGGTCCTACGAGCAGTACTTC
few | TRBJ2-2 | TRBV6-1 | TRBD2 | CASSQLAGDNTGELFF | TGTGCCAGCAGTCAACTAGCGGGGGATAACACCGGGGAGCTGTTTTTT
few | TRBJ2-6 | TRBV20-1 | TRBD1 | CSAQGAGANVLTF | TGCAGTGCCCAGGGGGCTGGGGCCAACGTCCTGACTTTC
. | TRBJ2-2 | TRBV4-2 | . | CASSQAGRTKNTGELFF | TGTGCCAGCAGCCAAGCGGGGAGGACCAAGAACACCGGGGAGCTGTTTTTT
. | TRBJ2-1 | TRBV29-1 | TRBD1 | CSVEELDRYNEQFF | TGCAGCGTTGAAGAACTGGACAGGTACAATGAGCAGTTCTTC
many | TRBJ2-1 | TRBV11-1 | TRBD2 | CASSSRTSGYAYNEQFF | TGTGCCAGCAGCTCCCGGACTAGCGGGTATGCCTACAATGAGCAGTTCTTC
few | TRBJ1-2 | TRBV29-1 | . | CSVEGRYGYTF | TGCAGCGTTGAAGGTCGTTATGGCTACACCTTC
. | TRBJ1-6 | TRBV12-3/TRBV12-4 | . | CASSSRYPNSPLHF | TGTGCCAGCAGTTCCAGGTACCCCAATTCACCCCTCCACTTT
. | TRBJ2-5 | TRBV3-1 | TRBD2 | CASSQGLAGAQETQYF | TGTGCCAGCAGCCAAGGTCTAGCGGGGGCCCAAGAGACCCAGTACTTC
. | TRBJ2-3 | TRBV20-1 | TRBD1 | CSARDPRTGTTDTQYF | TGCAGTGCTAGAGATCCCCGGACAGGGACCACAGATACGCAGTATTTT
few | TRBJ2-7 | TRBV28 | TRBD1 | CASGPDRAKYEQYF | TGTGCCAGCGGCCCCGACAGGGCGAAATACGAGCAGTACTTC
. | TRBJ2-7 | TRBV7-6 | TRBD1 | CASSRDRVRYEQYF | TGTGCCAGCAGCCGGGACAGGGTGAGGTACGAGCAGTACTTC